The entry below gives a single T cell receptor beta chain sequence along with its context. Its target is unknown. All gene names here are mouse names. The read gets to within 4 residues of the CDR3 end, and the germline J gene fills in the rest. The same CDR3 arises from other DNA sequences in this sample as well. This sample stems from a study of CD8+ T cells in alopecia areata. The wider study: Donors of skin were C3H/HeJ mice aged about 6-12 months with spontaneous alopecia, and recipients were roughly 7-10-week-old female C3H/HeJ mice.

It was with CD4, CD8alpha, NKG2D, NKG2ACE and other markers that pooled cutaneous lymph node cells were sorted. Isolated RNA was reverse transcribed into cDNA used as the sequencing template. Data came from immunoSEQ multiplex PCR; TCRdb stores just in-frame clones and leaves some out. The repertoire consists of approximately 280,000 clones, none detected only once. Notes on the study in general: Sequenced scalp T cells also include alphabeta T cells resident in normal skin.

Germline V gene data show CDR1 as LGHNA and CDR2 as YNLKQL (reference sequence). The V end was cut by 4 bases, the J end by 0 bases, with 10 bases between. This CDR3 region has 14 residues. The material sequenced was CD4+ T cells sorted from a lymph node. V gene TRBV5 combines with J gene TRBJ2-7, with D maybe TRBD1 (5 bases). The TCR was taken from a C3H/HeJ mouse with alopecia areata. The strain's MHC: H2-k. CDR3 sequence reads: CASSPEGSSYEQYF. The CDR3 bases that were read are TGTGCCAGCAGCCCAGAGGGGAGCTCCTAT.